Listed below are T cell receptor beta chains from one sample, sequenced in a study of T-cell memory formation after mild COVID-19. TCRdb independently ran MiXCR on the 5' RACE reads; one entry per CDR3 protein. Of under 300,000 distinct CDR3 sequences listed, under 8.5% are singletons. Sequenced: PBMCs or a T cell subset sorted from them (not recorded which). Every receptor here comes from a man between 18 and 29 years old who had mild COVID-19 (a few samples of this study predate the infection). Cell type and time point are not known. The CDR3 runs from the conserved cysteine through the conserved F or W. D genes are given only for firm matches. Not every row has a clone size; where given, it reads once, few, many or a size class.

clone size: few; J gene: TRBJ1-1; V gene: TRBV5-8; D gene: .; CDR3 protein: CASSLAEAFF; CDR3 DNA: TGTGCCAGCAGCTTAGCCGAAGCTTTCTTT
clone size: few; J gene: TRBJ2-3; V gene: TRBV4-1; D gene: TRBD2; CDR3 protein: CASSRGTSGFPTDTQYF; CDR3 DNA: TGCGCCAGCAGCCGAGGGACTAGCGGGTTCCCCACAGATACGCAGTATTTT
clone size: .; J gene: TRBJ2-7; V gene: TRBV6-2/TRBV6-3; D gene: TRBD1; CDR3 protein: CASRAGQGKTYEQYF; CDR3 DNA: TGTGCCAGCAGGGCGGGACAGGGCAAAACCTACGAGCAGTACTTC
clone size: few; J gene: TRBJ2-6; V gene: TRBV27; D gene: TRBD1; CDR3 protein: CASSLSGWDRALPGANVLTF; CDR3 DNA: TGTGCCAGCAGTTTATCTGGTTGGGACAGGGCCTTACCTGGGGCCAACGTCCTGACTTTC
clone size: few; J gene: TRBJ1-1; V gene: TRBV5-1; D gene: .; CDR3 protein: CASSLAPGADEAFF; CDR3 DNA: TGCGCCAGCAGCTTGGCCCCGGGGGCGGATGAAGCTTTCTTT
clone size: few; J gene: TRBJ1-5; V gene: TRBV7-6; D gene: .; CDR3 protein: CASSLGGKQPQHF; CDR3 DNA: TGTGCCAGCAGCCTAGGGGGGAAACAGCCCCAGCATTTT
clone size: .; J gene: TRBJ1-1; V gene: TRBV11-3; D gene: .; CDR3 protein: CASSLSVQGNTEAFF; CDR3 DNA: TGTGCCAGCAGCCTGAGCGTCCAGGGAAACACTGAAGCTTTCTTT
clone size: .; J gene: TRBJ2-4; V gene: TRBV4-2; D gene: .; CDR3 protein: CASSQESGGPAKNIQYF; CDR3 DNA: TGTGCCAGCAGCCAAGAGTCCGGCGGGCCAGCCAAAAACATTCAGTACTTC
clone size: .; J gene: TRBJ2-1; V gene: TRBV5-6; D gene: TRBD2; CDR3 protein: CASSYGAGLNEQFF; CDR3 DNA: TGTGCCAGCAGCTATGGAGCGGGACTCAATGAGCAGTTCTTC
clone size: .; J gene: TRBJ1-6; V gene: TRBV6-2/TRBV6-3; D gene: .; CDR3 protein: CASSRTDSPLHF; CDR3 DNA: TGTGCCAGCAGTCGGACCGATTCACCCCTCCACTTT
clone size: .; J gene: TRBJ2-3; V gene: TRBV6-1; D gene: .; CDR3 protein: CASSEGIANTQYF; CDR3 DNA: TGTGCCAGCAGTGAGGGTATCGCAAATACGCAGTATTTT
clone size: many; J gene: TRBJ2-2; V gene: TRBV5-6; D gene: .; CDR3 protein: CASSPLGANTGELFF; CDR3 DNA: TGTGCCAGCAGCCCCTTGGGTGCGAACACCGGGGAGCTGTTTTTT
clone size: .; J gene: TRBJ1-1; V gene: TRBV12-3/TRBV12-4; D gene: .; CDR3 protein: CASSLRRGTEAFF; CDR3 DNA: TGTGCCAGCAGTTTGAGACGAGGCACTGAAGCTTTCTTT
clone size: many; J gene: TRBJ2-5; V gene: TRBV7-2; D gene: .; CDR3 protein: CASSLGGYQETQYF; CDR3 DNA: TGTGCCAGCAGCTTAGGGGGGTACCAAGAGACCCAGTACTTC
clone size: .; J gene: TRBJ2-5; V gene: TRBV4-1; D gene: .; CDR3 protein: CASSQEASGGGQETQYF; CDR3 DNA: TGCGCCAGCAGCCAAGAGGCTAGTGGGGGAGGTCAAGAGACCCAGTACTTC
clone size: .; J gene: TRBJ1-2; V gene: TRBV12-3/TRBV12-4; D gene: TRBD1; CDR3 protein: CASSVGQGILGYTF; CDR3 DNA: TGTGCCAGCAGTGTGGGACAGGGGATTCTTGGCTACACCTTC
clone size: .; J gene: TRBJ2-1; V gene: TRBV12-5; D gene: .; CDR3 protein: CASGLKAGGSSYNEQFF; CDR3 DNA: TGTGCTAGTGGACTAAAAGCGGGCGGTAGCTCCTACAATGAGCAGTTCTTC
clone size: .; J gene: TRBJ2-1; V gene: TRBV10-3; D gene: .; CDR3 protein: CATLSWGGSSDSYNEQFF; CDR3 DNA: TGTGCCACCCTAAGTTGGGGGGGCTCGTCAGACTCCTACAATGAGCAGTTCTTC
clone size: .; J gene: TRBJ2-2; V gene: TRBV5-5; D gene: .; CDR3 protein: CASSPMVITGELFF; CDR3 DNA: TGTGCCAGCAGCCCAATGGTAATCACCGGGGAGCTGTTTTTT
clone size: many; J gene: TRBJ1-5; V gene: TRBV6-5; D gene: TRBD1; CDR3 protein: CASNKTGTGDQPQHF; CDR3 DNA: TGTGCCAGCAACAAGACCGGGACAGGGGACCAGCCCCAGCATTTT
clone size: .; J gene: TRBJ1-4; V gene: TRBV7-9; D gene: .; CDR3 protein: CASSFRGYEDEKLFF; CDR3 DNA: TGTGCCAGCAGCTTCAGGGGATACGAGGATGAAAAACTGTTTTTT
clone size: few; J gene: TRBJ2-2; V gene: TRBV6-2/TRBV6-3; D gene: .; CDR3 protein: CAGRPYLTGELFF; CDR3 DNA: TGTGCCGGAAGACCTTACCTCACCGGGGAGCTGTTTTTT
clone size: few; J gene: TRBJ1-1; V gene: TRBV7-8; D gene: .; CDR3 protein: CASSLYPIPQGETEAFF; CDR3 DNA: TGTGCCAGCAGCTTATATCCTATTCCGCAGGGAGAAACTGAAGCTTTCTTT
clone size: .; J gene: TRBJ2-7; V gene: TRBV7-9; D gene: .; CDR3 protein: CASSSGGRFREQYF; CDR3 DNA: TGTGCCAGCAGCTCAGGGGGGCGATTTCGAGAGCAGTACTTC
clone size: .; J gene: TRBJ2-5; V gene: TRBV12-3/TRBV12-4; D gene: .; CDR3 protein: CASTRGGETQYF; CDR3 DNA: TGTGCCAGCACCCGAGGGGGGGAGACCCAGTACTTC
clone size: few; J gene: TRBJ2-2; V gene: TRBV12-3/TRBV12-4; D gene: TRBD1; CDR3 protein: CASRSGGQYTGELFF; CDR3 DNA: TGTGCCAGCCGCTCTGGGGGACAGTACACCGGGGAGCTGTTTTTT
clone size: few; J gene: TRBJ1-1; V gene: TRBV4-3; D gene: TRBD1; CDR3 protein: CASSQGRRGLTEAFF; CDR3 DNA: TGCGCCAGCAGCCAAGGTCGCAGGGGGCTCACTGAAGCTTTCTTT
clone size: few; J gene: TRBJ1-6; V gene: TRBV2; D gene: TRBD1; CDR3 protein: CASSWTGSSYNSPLHF; CDR3 DNA: TGTGCCAGCAGCTGGACAGGGAGCTCCTATAATTCACCCCTCCACTTT
clone size: few; J gene: TRBJ1-1; V gene: TRBV3-1; D gene: TRBD1; CDR3 protein: CASSQEGTGAFF; CDR3 DNA: TGTGCCAGCAGCCAAGAGGGGACAGGTGCTTTCTTT
clone size: .; J gene: TRBJ2-3; V gene: TRBV24-1; D gene: TRBD2; CDR3 protein: CATSRVSSGSTDTQYF; CDR3 DNA: TGTGCCACCAGTCGTGTTTCTAGCGGGAGCACAGATACGCAGTATTTT
clone size: .; J gene: TRBJ2-5; V gene: TRBV7-2; D gene: TRBD2; CDR3 protein: CASSLAAGRETQYF; CDR3 DNA: TGTGCCAGCAGCTTAGCAGCGGGGCGAGAGACCCAGTACTTC
clone size: .; J gene: TRBJ2-7; V gene: TRBV7-7; D gene: TRBD1; CDR3 protein: CASSPTTGAYEQYF; CDR3 DNA: TGTGCCAGCAGCCCGACGACAGGGGCCTACGAGCAGTACTTC
clone size: many; J gene: TRBJ1-2; V gene: TRBV6-5; D gene: .; CDR3 protein: CASRGIPYGYTF; CDR3 DNA: TGTGCCAGCAGAGGCATCCCCTATGGCTACACCTTC
clone size: .; J gene: TRBJ1-4; V gene: TRBV4-1; D gene: .; CDR3 protein: CASSPKNFELFF; CDR3 DNA: TGCGCCAGCAGCCCTAAGAACTTCGAACTGTTTTTT
clone size: many; J gene: TRBJ1-1; V gene: TRBV7-2; D gene: .; CDR3 protein: CASSLVGGHGAFF; CDR3 DNA: TGTGCCAGCAGCTTAGTCGGGGGGCATGGAGCTTTCTTT
clone size: many; J gene: TRBJ2-3; V gene: TRBV5-1; D gene: .; CDR3 protein: CASSWRDLTDTQYF; CDR3 DNA: TGCGCCAGCAGCTGGCGGGACCTCACAGATACGCAGTATTTT
clone size: few; J gene: TRBJ1-2; V gene: TRBV19; D gene: .; CDR3 protein: CASSIIDGPNYGYTF; CDR3 DNA: TGTGCCAGTAGTATTATTGACGGACCTAACTATGGCTACACCTTC
clone size: .; J gene: TRBJ2-1; V gene: TRBV6-2/TRBV6-3; D gene: .; CDR3 protein: CASTEGGRKDYNEQFF; CDR3 DNA: TGTGCCAGCACCGAAGGGGGGCGGAAGGACTACAATGAGCAGTTCTTC
clone size: .; J gene: TRBJ2-5; V gene: TRBV14; D gene: TRBD1; CDR3 protein: CASSQTGAGETQYF; CDR3 DNA: TGTGCCAGCAGCCAGACAGGGGCGGGAGAGACCCAGTACTTC
clone size: few; J gene: TRBJ2-5; V gene: TRBV3-1; D gene: .; CDR3 protein: CASSQGWETQYF; CDR3 DNA: TGTGCCAGCAGCCAAGGTTGGGAGACCCAGTACTTC
clone size: few; J gene: TRBJ2-5; V gene: TRBV5-1; D gene: .; CDR3 protein: CASSLSSVWSKETQYF; CDR3 DNA: TGCGCCAGCAGCTTGTCGTCCGTTTGGTCTAAAGAGACCCAGTACTTC
clone size: .; J gene: TRBJ1-2; V gene: TRBV6-1; D gene: .; CDR3 protein: CASSPRVYYGYTF; CDR3 DNA: TGTGCCAGCAGTCCCAGGGTGTACTATGGCTACACCTTC